The rows below give T cell receptor beta chains drawn from one sample of a study of cytomegalovirus exposure and HLA in healthy donors. TCRdb's copy holds only in-frame clones and misses some; the assay was immunoSEQ multiplex PCR. In the table there are approximately 190,000 clones, around 85% of which are singletons. Sequencing used PBMCs. The receptors shown here come from a man aged 35 to 55 in good health and CMV-seropositive. The CDR3 runs from the conserved cysteine through the conserved F or W. Each record gives: V gene, J gene, clone size, D gene, CDR3 length, CDR3 protein, CDR3 DNA. The D gene is left open where the match is weak. Clone sizes are given selectively: once, few, many, or a class where the clone is expanded.

v_gene: TRBV29-1; j_gene: TRBJ2-3; abundance: .; d_gene: .; len: 10; CDR3aa: CSVGADTQYF; CDR3nt: TGCAGCGTTGGCGCAGATACGCAGTATTTT
v_gene: TRBV19; j_gene: TRBJ2-2; abundance: .; d_gene: .; len: 13; CDR3aa: CASSTRGTGELFF; CDR3nt: TGTGCCAGTAGTACCCGGGGTACCGGGGAGCTGTTTTTT
v_gene: TRBV19; j_gene: TRBJ1-1; abundance: .; d_gene: .; len: 13; CDR3aa: CASRVLGGGEAFF; CDR3nt: TGTGCCAGTAGGGTACTGGGGGGGGGTGAAGCTTTCTTT
v_gene: TRBV9; j_gene: TRBJ2-5; abundance: .; d_gene: .; len: 14; CDR3aa: CASSTGLYQETQYF; CDR3nt: TGTGCCAGCAGCACGGGACTCTACCAAGAGACCCAGTACTTC
v_gene: TRBV19; j_gene: TRBJ2-7; abundance: once; d_gene: .; len: 15; CDR3aa: CASSPLGGSSYEQYF; CDR3nt: TGTGCCAGTAGCCCTCTTGGGGGGAGCTCCTACGAGCAGTACTTC
v_gene: TRBV27; j_gene: TRBJ1-1; abundance: .; d_gene: .; len: 13; CDR3aa: CASSLKLNTEAFF; CDR3nt: TGTGCCAGCAGTTTAAAGCTGAACACTGAAGCTTTCTTT
v_gene: TRBV4-3; j_gene: TRBJ1-5; abundance: .; d_gene: TRBD1; len: 15; CDR3aa: CASSPDRGNNQPQHF; CDR3nt: TGCGCCAGCAGTCCTGACAGGGGGAACAATCAGCCCCAGCATTTT
v_gene: TRBV4-1; j_gene: TRBJ1-1; abundance: .; d_gene: .; len: 16; CDR3aa: CASSQAVGQRNTEAFF; CDR3nt: TGCGCCAGCAGCCAAGCCGTGGGACAACGGAACACTGAAGCTTTCTTT
v_gene: TRBV30; j_gene: TRBJ1-1; abundance: .; d_gene: .; len: 13; CDR3aa: CAWRQAMNTEAFF; CDR3nt: TGTGCCTGGAGACAGGCCATGAACACTGAAGCTTTCTTT
v_gene: TRBV7-2; j_gene: TRBJ1-2; abundance: .; d_gene: .; len: 13; CDR3aa: CASSFGLLGGYTF; CDR3nt: TGTGCCAGCAGCTTCGGACTTCTAGGTGGCTACACCTTC
v_gene: TRBV28; j_gene: TRBJ1-2; abundance: .; d_gene: TRBD1; len: 15; CDR3aa: CASKKRDRALKGYTF; CDR3nt: TGTGCCAGCAAGAAGCGGGACAGGGCCCTTAAAGGCTACACCTTC
v_gene: TRBV27; j_gene: TRBJ2-1; abundance: .; d_gene: TRBD2; len: 15; CDR3aa: CASRPGLAGLNEQFF; CDR3nt: TGTGCCAGCAGACCGGGACTAGCGGGGTTGAATGAGCAGTTCTTC
v_gene: TRBV9; j_gene: TRBJ2-1; abundance: few; d_gene: TRBD2; len: 14; CDR3aa: CASSGGLAGYEQFF; CDR3nt: TGTGCCAGCAGCGGGGGACTAGCGGGGTATGAGCAGTTCTTC
v_gene: TRBV28; j_gene: TRBJ1-1; abundance: .; d_gene: .; len: 16; CDR3aa: CASSPWGKGRQTEAFF; CDR3nt: TGTGCCAGCAGCCCATGGGGCAAGGGTAGGCAGACTGAAGCTTTCTTT
v_gene: TRBV15; j_gene: TRBJ2-6; abundance: .; d_gene: TRBD1; len: 13; CDR3aa: CATTGQGANVLTF; CDR3nt: TGTGCCACCACGGGACAGGGGGCCAACGTCCTGACTTTC
v_gene: TRBV18; j_gene: TRBJ1-1; abundance: .; d_gene: TRBD1; len: 16; CDR3aa: CASSRGTGPQNTEAFF; CDR3nt: TGTGCCAGCTCACGCGGGACAGGACCCCAGAACACTGAAGCTTTCTTT
v_gene: TRBV27; j_gene: TRBJ2-2; abundance: few; d_gene: TRBD1; len: 13; CDR3aa: CASRDSNTGELFF; CDR3nt: TGTGCCAGCCGGGACAGCAACACCGGGGAGCTGTTTTTT
v_gene: TRBV6-1; j_gene: TRBJ1-1; abundance: few; d_gene: TRBD1; len: 14; CDR3aa: CASSRGQGDTEAFF; CDR3nt: TGTGCCAGCAGTAGGGGACAGGGGGACACTGAAGCTTTCTTT
v_gene: TRBV27; j_gene: TRBJ2-4; abundance: .; d_gene: .; len: 16; CDR3aa: CASSLRDTVAKNIQYF; CDR3nt: TGTGCCAGCAGCCTCCGGGACACCGTAGCCAAAAACATTCAGTACTTC
v_gene: TRBV19; j_gene: TRBJ1-5; abundance: .; d_gene: .; len: 15; CDR3aa: CASTSQGISNQPQHF; CDR3nt: TGTGCCAGTACCTCACAGGGAATTAGCAATCAGCCCCAGCATTTT
v_gene: TRBV5-8; j_gene: TRBJ2-1; abundance: .; d_gene: .; len: 14; CDR3aa: CASSPGLSYNEQFF; CDR3nt: TGTGCCAGCAGCCCGGGACTTTCCTACAATGAGCAGTTCTTC
v_gene: TRBV6-5; j_gene: TRBJ1-5; abundance: .; d_gene: .; len: 15; CDR3aa: CASSYSGRGNQPQHF; CDR3nt: TGTGCCAGCAGTTACTCCGGGAGGGGGAATCAGCCCCAGCATTTT
v_gene: TRBV28; j_gene: TRBJ2-4; abundance: .; d_gene: TRBD1; len: 17; CDR3aa: CASSLLGTALAKNIQYF; CDR3nt: TGTGCCAGCAGTTTACTAGGGACAGCTCTAGCCAAAAACATTCAGTACTTC
v_gene: TRBV5-8; j_gene: TRBJ2-3; abundance: .; d_gene: .; len: 15; CDR3aa: CASSFSRGEVDTQYF; CDR3nt: TGTGCCAGCAGCTTCTCCAGGGGCGAGGTGGATACGCAGTATTTT
v_gene: TRBV10-1; j_gene: TRBJ2-7; abundance: .; d_gene: .; len: 16; CDR3aa: CASSESRGGLINEQYF; CDR3nt: TGCGCCAGCAGTGAGTCCAGAGGGGGACTAATCAACGAGCAGTACTTC
v_gene: TRBV28; j_gene: TRBJ2-6; abundance: .; d_gene: TRBD2; len: 18; CDR3aa: CASRPLAGVLSGANVLTF; CDR3nt: TGTGCCAGCAGACCACTAGCGGGGGTACTCTCTGGGGCCAACGTCCTGACTTTC
v_gene: TRBV6-1; j_gene: TRBJ1-4; abundance: .; d_gene: .; len: 14; CDR3aa: CASTDRALNEKLFF; CDR3nt: TGTGCCAGCACTGACAGAGCGCTTAATGAAAAACTGTTTTTT
v_gene: TRBV10-3; j_gene: TRBJ1-3; abundance: .; d_gene: TRBD1; len: 15; CDR3aa: CAISEPGQEGNTIYF; CDR3nt: TGTGCCATCAGCGAACCGGGACAGGAGGGGAACACCATATATTTT
v_gene: TRBV4-2; j_gene: TRBJ2-5; abundance: once; d_gene: .; len: 13; CDR3aa: CASSQDREETQYF; CDR3nt: TGTGCCAGCAGCCAAGACAGGGAAGAGACCCAGTACTTC
v_gene: TRBV10-2; j_gene: TRBJ2-1; abundance: .; d_gene: .; len: 14; CDR3aa: CASSPGGRGGEQFF; CDR3nt: TGCGCCAGCAGCCCCGGGGGGCGGGGAGGTGAGCAGTTCTTC
v_gene: TRBV19; j_gene: TRBJ1-5; abundance: .; d_gene: TRBD1; len: 14; CDR3aa: CASSRRQGGQPQHF; CDR3nt: TGTGCCAGTAGTAGAAGACAGGGTGGCCAGCCCCAGCATTTT
v_gene: TRBV5-8; j_gene: TRBJ2-5; abundance: .; d_gene: TRBD1; len: 16; CDR3aa: CASSRGTGGNQETQYF; CDR3nt: TGTGCCAGCAGCCGCGGGACAGGGGGGAACCAAGAGACCCAGTACTTC
v_gene: TRBV5-1; j_gene: TRBJ1-6; abundance: .; d_gene: .; len: 14; CDR3aa: CASSLATSDSPLHF; CDR3nt: TGCGCCAGCAGCTTGGCTACCAGCGATTCACCCCTCCACTTT
v_gene: TRBV7-3; j_gene: TRBJ2-5; abundance: .; d_gene: .; len: 12; CDR3aa: CASSSPGKTQYF; CDR3nt: TGTGCCAGCAGCTCCCCCGGGAAGACCCAGTACTTC
v_gene: TRBV28; j_gene: TRBJ2-7; abundance: .; d_gene: .; len: 12; CDR3aa: CASTSGLPEQYF; CDR3nt: TGTGCCAGCACCTCTGGACTCCCCGAGCAGTACTTC
v_gene: TRBV7-9; j_gene: TRBJ2-1; abundance: .; d_gene: TRBD1; len: 14; CDR3aa: CASSLGQGRREQFF; CDR3nt: TGTGCCAGCAGCTTAGGACAGGGAAGGAGGGAGCAGTTCTTC
v_gene: TRBV7-8; j_gene: TRBJ2-7; abundance: .; d_gene: TRBD1; len: 15; CDR3aa: CASSSGTGRAYEQYF; CDR3nt: TGTGCCAGCAGCTCCGGGACAGGGCGAGCCTACGAGCAGTACTTC
v_gene: TRBV4-2; j_gene: TRBJ2-7; abundance: .; d_gene: .; len: 16; CDR3aa: CASSLPQKATTYEQYF; CDR3nt: TGTGCCAGCAGCCTGCCACAAAAAGCTACTACCTACGAGCAGTACTTC
v_gene: TRBV2; j_gene: TRBJ2-3; abundance: .; d_gene: TRBD1; len: 15; CDR3aa: CASRSWVGTADTQYF; CDR3nt: TGTGCCAGCAGGTCCTGGGTGGGGACAGCAGATACGCAGTATTTT
v_gene: TRBV27; j_gene: TRBJ2-1; abundance: .; d_gene: .; len: 14; CDR3aa: CASSLKGRRGEQFF; CDR3nt: TGTGCCAGCAGTTTAAAGGGGCGGCGGGGTGAGCAGTTCTTC
v_gene: TRBV6-5; j_gene: TRBJ2-7; abundance: .; d_gene: TRBD1; len: 13; CDR3aa: CATRTGSSYEQYF; CDR3nt: TGTGCCACCCGGACAGGGAGCTCCTACGAGCAGTACTTC
v_gene: TRBV2; j_gene: TRBJ2-7; abundance: few; d_gene: TRBD2; len: 16; CDR3aa: CASSETLAGDPYEQYF; CDR3nt: TGTGCCAGCAGTGAAACCCTAGCGGGGGACCCCTACGAGCAGTACTTC
v_gene: TRBV4-3; j_gene: TRBJ2-7; abundance: .; d_gene: TRBD2; len: 13; CDR3aa: CASSLGTTYEQYF; CDR3nt: TGCGCCAGCAGCCTCGGGACTACCTACGAGCAGTACTTC